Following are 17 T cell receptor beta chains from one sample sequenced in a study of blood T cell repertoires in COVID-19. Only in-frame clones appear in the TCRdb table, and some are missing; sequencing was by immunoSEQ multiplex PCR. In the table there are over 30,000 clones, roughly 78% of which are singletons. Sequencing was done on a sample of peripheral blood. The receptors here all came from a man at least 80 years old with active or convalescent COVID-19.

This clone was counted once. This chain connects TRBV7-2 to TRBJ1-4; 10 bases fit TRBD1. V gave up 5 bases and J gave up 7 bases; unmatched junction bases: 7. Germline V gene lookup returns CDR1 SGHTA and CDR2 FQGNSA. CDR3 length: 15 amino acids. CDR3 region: CASSLTGTGAEKLFF. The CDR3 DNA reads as TGTGCCAGCAGCCTGACCGGGACAGGGGCTGAAAAACTGTTTTTT.

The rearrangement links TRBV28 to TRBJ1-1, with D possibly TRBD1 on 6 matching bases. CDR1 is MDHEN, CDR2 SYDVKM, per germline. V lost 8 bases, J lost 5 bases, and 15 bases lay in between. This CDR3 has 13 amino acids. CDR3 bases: TGTGCCAGCCGAAGGGGGGGCCCAACTGAAGCTTTCTTT. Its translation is CASRRGGPTEAFF.

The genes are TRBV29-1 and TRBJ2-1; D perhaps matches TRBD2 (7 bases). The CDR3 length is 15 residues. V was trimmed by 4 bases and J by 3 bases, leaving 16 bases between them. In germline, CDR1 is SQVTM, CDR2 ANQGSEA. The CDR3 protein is CSVGGGSGDYNEQFF. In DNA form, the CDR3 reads TGCAGCGTTGGGGGGGGCAGCGGCGACTACAATGAGCAGTTCTTC.

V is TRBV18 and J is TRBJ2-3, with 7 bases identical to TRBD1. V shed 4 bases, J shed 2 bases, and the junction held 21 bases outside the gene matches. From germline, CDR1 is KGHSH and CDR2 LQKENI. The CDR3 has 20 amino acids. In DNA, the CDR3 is TGTGCCAGCTCACTAACCGGTGGAGAGGGTAGAGGGACAGACACAGATACGCAGTATTTT. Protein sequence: CASSLTGGEGRGTDTDTQYF.

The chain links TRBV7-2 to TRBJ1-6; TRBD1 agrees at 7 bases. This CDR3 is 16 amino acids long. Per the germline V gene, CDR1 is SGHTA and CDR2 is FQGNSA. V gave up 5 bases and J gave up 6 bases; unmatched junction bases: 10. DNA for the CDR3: TGTGCCAGCAGCCTCTATGGGGGACAGTTTAATTCACCCCTCCACTTT. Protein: CASSLYGGQFNSPLHF. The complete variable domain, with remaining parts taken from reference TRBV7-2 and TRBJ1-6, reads GAGVSQSPSNKVTEKGKDVELRCDPISGHTALYWYRQSLGQGLEFLIYFQGNSAPDKSGLPSDRFSAERTGGSVSTLTIQRTQQEDSAVYLCASSLYGGQFNSPLHFGNGTRLTVT.

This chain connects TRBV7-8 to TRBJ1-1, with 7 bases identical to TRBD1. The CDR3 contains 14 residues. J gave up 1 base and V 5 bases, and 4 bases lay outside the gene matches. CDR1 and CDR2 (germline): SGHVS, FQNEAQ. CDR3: CASSKDRSNTEAFF. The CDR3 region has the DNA TGTGCCAGCAGCAAGGACAGGTCGAACACTGAAGCTTTCTTT.

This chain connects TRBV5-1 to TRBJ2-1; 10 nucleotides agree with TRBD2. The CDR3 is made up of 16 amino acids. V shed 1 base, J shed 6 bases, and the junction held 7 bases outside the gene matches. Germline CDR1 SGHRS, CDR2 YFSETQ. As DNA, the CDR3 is TGCGCCAGCAGCTTGCCCGGGACTAGCGTTACCAATGAGCAGTTCTTC. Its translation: CASSLPGTSVTNEQFF.

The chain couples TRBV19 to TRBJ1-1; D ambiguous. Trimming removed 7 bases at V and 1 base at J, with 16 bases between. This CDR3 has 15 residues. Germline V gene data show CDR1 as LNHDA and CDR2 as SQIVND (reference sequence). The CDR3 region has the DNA TGTGCCAGTAACGCGCGGGCTGCGAAGAACACTGAAGCTTTCTTT. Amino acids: CASNARAAKNTEAFF.

The CDR3 sequence: CASSLAGSSYNEQFF. The DNA of the CDR3 is TGCGCCAGCAGCCTAGCGGGTAGCTCCTACAATGAGCAGTTCTTC. J is TRBJ2-1 and V is TRBV4-1; 7 positions agree with TRBD2. The CDR3 length is 15 residues. The J segment lost 0 bases and the V segment lost 4 bases, leaving 3 bases of the junction unmatched. The germline V gene has CDR1 MGHRA and CDR2 YSYEKL.

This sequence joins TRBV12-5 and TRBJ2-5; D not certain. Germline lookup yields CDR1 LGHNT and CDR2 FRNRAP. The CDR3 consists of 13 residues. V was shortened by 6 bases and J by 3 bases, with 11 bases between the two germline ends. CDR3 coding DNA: TGTGCTAGTGGCACGCAAGTAGAAGAGACCCAGTACTTC. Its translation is CASGTQVEETQYF.

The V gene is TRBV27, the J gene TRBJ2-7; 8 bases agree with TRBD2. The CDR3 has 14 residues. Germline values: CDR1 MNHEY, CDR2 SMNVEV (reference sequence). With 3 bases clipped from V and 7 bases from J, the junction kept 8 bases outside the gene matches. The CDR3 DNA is TGTGCCAGCAGTTTGAGAGCGGGAGCAAAAGAGCAGTACTTC. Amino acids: CASSLRAGAKEQYF.

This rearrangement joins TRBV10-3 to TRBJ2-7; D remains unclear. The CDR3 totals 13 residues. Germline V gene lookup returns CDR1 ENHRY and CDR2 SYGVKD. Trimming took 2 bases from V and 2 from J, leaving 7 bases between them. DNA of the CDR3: TGTGCCATCAGTGAGGGCACCCCCTACGAGCAGTACTTC. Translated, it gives CAISEGTPYEQYF.

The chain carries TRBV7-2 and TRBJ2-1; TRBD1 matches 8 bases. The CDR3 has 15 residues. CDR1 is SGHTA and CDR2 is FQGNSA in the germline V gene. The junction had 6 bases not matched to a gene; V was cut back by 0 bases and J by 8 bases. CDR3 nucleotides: TGTGCCAGCAGCTTAGCGGGCGGACAGGGTGATGAGCAGTTCTTC. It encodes CASSLAGGQGDEQFF.

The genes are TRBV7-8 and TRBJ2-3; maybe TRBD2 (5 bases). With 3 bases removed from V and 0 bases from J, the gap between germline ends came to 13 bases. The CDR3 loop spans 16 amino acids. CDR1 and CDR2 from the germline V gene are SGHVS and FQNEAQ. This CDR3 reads CASSFNLRGSTDTQYF. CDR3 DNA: TGTGCCAGCAGCTTCAATCTTCGCGGGAGCACAGATACGCAGTATTTT.

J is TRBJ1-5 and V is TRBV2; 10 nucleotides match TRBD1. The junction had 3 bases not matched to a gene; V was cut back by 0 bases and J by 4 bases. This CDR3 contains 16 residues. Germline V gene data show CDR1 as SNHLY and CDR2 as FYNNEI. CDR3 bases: TGTGCCAGCAGTGAAGCCCCGGGACAGGGGAATCAGCCCCAGCATTTT. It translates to CASSEAPGQGNQPQHF.

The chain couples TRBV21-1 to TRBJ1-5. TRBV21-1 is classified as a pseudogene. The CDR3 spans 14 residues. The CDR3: CASSNGAHRWPQHF. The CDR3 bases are TGTGCCAGCAGCAATGGAGCCCATCGGTGGCCCCAGCATTTT.

For the CDR3, the DNA is TGTGCCAGCAGTGGACGGGCCGGGGCCTACGAGCAGTACTTC. It yields the protein CASSGRAGAYEQYF. The chain couples TRBV2 to TRBJ2-7; possible D gene TRBD2, 5 bases. Germline V lookup: CDR1 SNHLY, CDR2 FYNNEI. CDR3 length equals 14 residues. V lost 4 bases and J lost 2, with 12 bases in between.